The 25 T cell receptor beta chains below were found in one sample sequenced in a study of low-dose radiotherapy and immunotherapy resistance in tumors. Alpha and beta chains were covered, as first-strand cDNA relied on TRAV- and TRBV-specific primers. PCR amplification of the TCRs was performed with Phusion for 15 to 25 PCR cycles, and it relied on a constant-region primer together with a V-primer adapter. TCRdb called the reads again in MiXCR, with one record for every CDR3 protein. Of around 18,000 distinct CDR3 sequences in the sample, around 74% were seen once. The receptor set was obtained from a human donor with advanced metastatic prostate, ovarian, gallbladder or colorectal cancer (not recorded which). This table probably holds off-target reads from a library built for another chain.

In its sample, this clonotype was seen once. The V and J genes are TRBV27 and TRBJ1-1; 7 bases map to TRBD1. Trimming at V came to 6 bases and at J to 7 bases, leaving 8 bases not matched to a gene. The CDR3 contains 13 residues. Germline assignment: CDR1 MNHEY and CDR2 SMNVEV (reference sequence). CDR3 coding DNA: TGTGCCAGCAGACACAGGGGTTTGAGTGAAGCTTTCTTT. This sequence encodes CASRHRGLSEAFF.

V and J are TRBV6-6 and TRBJ2-7; 7 nucleotides align to TRBD1. In germline, CDR1 is MNHNY, CDR2 SVGAGI (reference sequence). CDR3 size: 13 residues. With 6 bases clipped from V and 4 bases from J, the junction kept 6 bases outside the gene matches. CDR3 protein: CASSKGQMYEQYF. The CDR3, as DNA: TGTGCCAGCAGCAAGGGACAGATGTACGAGCAGTACTTC.

The rearrangement links TRBV5-1 to TRBJ1-6; 7 bases fit TRBD1. This CDR3 has 14 residues. CDR1 and CDR2 (germline): SGHRS, YFSETQ. V lost 2 bases, J lost 8 bases, and 4 bases stayed unmatched. CDR3 in amino acids: CASSFGTEDSPLHF. CDR3 nucleotides: TGCGCCAGCAGCTTCGGGACAGAGGATTCACCCCTCCACTTT.

The chain employs TRBV7-6 and TRBJ1-1; D is possibly TRBD1 (6 bases). The germline V gene has CDR1 SGHVS and CDR2 FNYEAQ. This CDR3 is built from 16 residues. The ends were cut back, 2 bases at V and 2 bases at J, with 15 bases in the middle. This chain's CDR3 is CASSLWTGTPNTEAFF. The CDR3 nucleotides read TGTGCCAGCAGCTTATGGACCGGGACACCCAACACTGAAGCTTTCTTT.

The rearrangement uses TRBV30 and TRBJ2-7; weak D call: TRBD2 (6 bases). V lost 4 bases, J lost 4 bases, and 17 bases lay in between. The CDR3 extends over 14 amino acids. Germline V gene lookup returns CDR1 GTSNPN and CDR2 SVGIG (reference sequence). The CDR3 DNA is TGTGCCTGGAACCCGGGGGAAATCCGGTACGAGCAGTACTTC. Its protein is CAWNPGEIRYEQYF.

The chain combines TRBV18 with TRBJ2-1, with TRBD1 matching 7 bases. The CDR3 contains 18 residues. The germline V gene has CDR1 KGHSH and CDR2 LQKENI. V was pared by 1 base and J by 6 bases, with 15 bases of the junction left unmatched. CDR3 nucleotide sequence: TGTGCCAGCTCACCACAAACAGGGGCCATGGGGTTGGGCAATGAGCAGTTCTTC. Translating it yields CASSPQTGAMGLGNEQFF.

This clonotype was seen only once. The CDR3 nucleotides read TGTGCCAGCAGTCAAAACGGGGACTATGGCTACACCTTC. Protein: CASSQNGDYGYTF. The V and J genes are TRBV6-6 and TRBJ1-2; D is ambiguous. With 5 bases removed from V and 3 bases from J, the gap between germline ends came to 10 bases. This CDR3 comprises 13 residues. The germline V gene has CDR1 MNHNY and CDR2 SVGAGI (reference sequence).

This clonotype was observed a few times. The rearrangement joins TRBV9 to TRBJ2-7; 9 positions agree with TRBD2. Germline V gene sequence: CDR1 SGDLS, CDR2 YYNGEE. CDR3 length equals 14 residues. The trim removed 3 bases at V and 7 bases at J, leaving 8 bases unmatched. The CDR3 DNA follows: TGTGCCAGCAGCGCGAGCGGGGGGACGGTAGAGCAGTACTTC. Encoded protein: CASSASGGTVEQYF. The full variable domain, with the rest looked up from reference TRBV9 and TRBJ2-7, is DSGVTQTPKHLITATGQRVTLRCSPRSGDLSVYWYQQSLDQGLQFLIQYYNGEERAKGNILERFSAQQFPDLHSELNLSSLELGDSALYFCASSASGGTVEQYFGPGTRLTVT.

The CDR3 DNA reads as TGTGCCAGCCGGGACAGGAACACCGGGGAGCTGTTTTTT. The encoded protein is CASRDRNTGELFF. The chain recombines TRBV2 with TRBJ2-2; 7 bases are shared with TRBD1. V gave up 8 bases and J gave up 1 base; unmatched junction bases: 1. The germline CDR1 and CDR2 sequences are SNHLY and FYNNEI. This CDR3 has 13 amino acids.

This clonotype was seen a single time. The chain couples TRBV24-1 to TRBJ2-1, with 9 bases that match TRBD2. Germline loops: CDR1 KGHDR, CDR2 SFDVKD. The CDR3 covers 15 residues. V gave up 2 bases and J gave up 7 bases; unmatched junction bases: 5. The DNA of the CDR3 is TGTGCCACCAGTGATTCCAAAGGACTAGCGAATGAGCAGTTCTTC. It is translated as CATSDSKGLANEQFF.

The chain has TRBV3-1 and TRBJ2-7, with D unresolved. This CDR3 is built from 11 residues. Trimming took off 1 base at V and 4 bases at J, with 2 bases between the two ends. Germline V CDR1 and CDR2: LGHDT, YNNKEL (reference sequence). CDR3 residues: CASSQGYEQYF. The DNA of the CDR3 is TGTGCCAGCAGCCAAGGGTACGAGCAGTACTTC.

The V gene is TRBV12-3 or TRBV12-4, the J gene TRBJ1-6; no clear D. This CDR3 is 16 amino acids long. The ends were cut back, 2 bases at V and 7 bases at J, with 15 bases in the middle. CDR3 sequence (DNA): TGTGCCAGCAGTTTAAATGTGGGCGCCAGGAATTCACCCCTCCACTTT. Its translation is CASSLNVGARNSPLHF.

The chain joins TRBV6-1 to TRBJ2-1; the D gene is possibly TRBD2 (7 bases). Per the germline V gene, CDR1 is MNHNS and CDR2 is SASEGT. The CDR3 runs 14 residues. Trimming pared 5 bases from V and 8 bases from J, leaving 16 bases between. CDR3 sequence reads: CASSRQVAGDEQFF. The CDR3 DNA reads TGTGCCAGCAGTAGACAGGTGGCGGGGGATGAGCAGTTCTTC.

The rearrangement uses TRBV5-1 and TRBJ2-1; TRBD2 matches at 7 bases. The J segment lost 13 bases and the V segment lost 0 bases, leaving 19 bases of the junction unmatched. Germline CDR1 is SGHRS and CDR2 is YFSETQ. CDR3 length equals 17 residues. CDR3 in amino acids: CASSLDPGGSSPAGQFF. CDR3 nucleotides: TGCGCCAGCAGCTTGGACCCCGGCGGGAGTTCCCCGGCGGGACAGTTCTTC. The full variable domain, its missing parts supplied by reference TRBV5-1 and TRBJ2-1, is KAGVTQTPRYLIKTRGQQVTLSCSPISGHRSVSWYQQTPGQGLQFLFEYFSETQRNKGNFPGRFSGRQFSNSRSEMNVSTLELGDSALYLCASSLDPGGSSPAGQFFGPGTRLTVL.

The chain couples TRBV29-1 to TRBJ1-1; a weak D match, TRBD1 (5 bases). The CDR3 contains 13 residues. The V end lost 5 bases, the J end lost 5 bases, and 15 bases lay between the germline ends. CDR1 and CDR2 from the germline V gene are SQVTM and ANQGSEA. The CDR3 sequence is CSVTRGGETEAFF. CDR3 coding DNA: TGCAGCGTTACGAGGGGCGGGGAAACTGAAGCTTTCTTT.

A few counts support this clonotype. This rearrangement joins TRBV7-2 to TRBJ1-2; a possible D gene is TRBD1 (6 bases). The CDR3 covers 13 residues. Germline CDR1 and CDR2: SGHTA and FQGNSA. The V gene lost 4 bases and the J gene lost 8 bases, with 14 bases spanning the gap. The CDR3 DNA sequence: TGTGCCAGCAGCTCTCCAACAGGGACCGGCTACACCTTC. It translates to CASSSPTGTGYTF.

This chain connects TRBV2 to TRBJ1-6, with TRBD1 matching 9 bases. From germline, CDR1 is SNHLY and CDR2 FYNNEI. V shed 4 bases, J shed 7 bases, and the junction held 2 bases outside the gene matches. The CDR3 covers 14 residues. The CDR3 DNA sequence: TGTGCCAGCAGTGGGACAGGGGAAAATTCACCCCTCCACTTT. Amino acids: CASSGTGENSPLHF. The entire variable domain, with the rest obtained from reference TRBV2 and TRBJ1-6, is as follows: EPEVTQTPSHQVTQMGQEVILRCVPISNHLYFYWYRQILGQKVEFLVSFYNNEISEKSEIFDDQFSVERPDGSNFTLKIRSTKLEDSAMYFCASSGTGENSPLHFGNGTRLTVT.

The CDR3 sequence is CASSQTTGYGGYF. The CDR3 nucleotides read TGTGCCAGCAGCCAGACGACAGGTTACGGGGGGTACTTC. The rearrangement links TRBV5-5 to TRBJ2-4; D might be TRBD1 or TRBD2, each matching 6 bases. Germline-derived CDR1 and CDR2 are SGHKS and YYEKEE (reference sequence). V gave up 4 bases and J gave up 15 bases, with 20 bases separating them. CDR3 length: 13 amino acids.

This clonotype was counted a few times. The rearrangement joins TRBV5-1 to TRBJ2-1; the D gene is possibly TRBD2 (7 bases). Trimming stripped 1 base from V and 6 bases from J, with 17 bases between. The CDR3 sequence is 16 residues long. Germline lookup yields CDR1 SGHRS and CDR2 YFSETQ. The CDR3 protein is CASSLLGGPNPNEQFF. DNA for the CDR3: TGCGCCAGCAGCTTGTTGGGGGGGCCTAACCCCAATGAGCAGTTCTTC.

This clonotype came up once. The rearrangement joins TRBV5-7 to TRBJ2-7; D gene unclear. TRBV5-7 is an ORF for which the function is uncertain. V lost 2 bases and J lost 6, with 3 bases in between. The CDR3 has 10 residues. The CDR3, as DNA: TGTGCCAGCAGCTTTTTCGAGCAGTACTTC. This translates into CASSFFEQYF.

The J gene is TRBJ1-4, the V gene TRBV20-1; 9 bases are shared with TRBD1. Germline CDR1 is DFQATT and CDR2 is SNEGSKA (reference sequence). The CDR3 is made up of 14 amino acids. V was pared by 0 bases and J by 5 bases, with 1 base of the junction left unmatched. CDR3 in amino acids: CSARETGGNEKLFF. The DNA for the CDR3 is TGCAGTGCTAGAGAGACAGGGGGGAATGAAAAACTGTTTTTT.

The rearrangement uses TRBV3-1 and TRBJ1-1, with a tentative D call TRBD1 (6 bases). V was trimmed by 3 bases and J by 4 bases, leaving 15 bases between them. The CDR3 is 15 residues long. Looked up from germline, CDR1 is LGHDT and CDR2 is YNNKEL (reference sequence). CDR3 in DNA: TGTGCCAGCAGCCATACAGGGAAGGGGAGCACTGAAGCTTTCTTT. Encoded protein: CASSHTGKGSTEAFF.

CDR3 DNA sequence: TGTGCCAGCAGCGTAGGGCTACTAGCGGGGGATGAGCAGTTCTTC. This codes for CASSVGLLAGDEQFF. V usage is TRBV9 and J usage is TRBJ2-1, with 11 bases matching TRBD2. CDR1 SGDLS and CDR2 YYNGEE come from the germline V gene. The CDR3 loop spans 15 amino acids. V was clipped by 0 bases and J by 8 bases; unmatched bases: 4.

The genes are TRBV5-4 and TRBJ1-1; no firm D call. Trimming took off 4 bases at V and 4 bases at J, with 17 bases between the two ends. Looked up from germline, CDR1 is SGHNT and CDR2 is YYREEE (reference sequence). The CDR3 length is 15 residues. CDR3 loop: CASSSPTNSGTEAFF. The CDR3 nucleotides read TGTGCCAGCAGCAGCCCCACAAATTCGGGCACTGAAGCTTTCTTT.

The CDR3 spells CASSLEGTGIYGYTF. Written as DNA, the CDR3 is TGTGCCAGCAGCTTGGAAGGGACAGGGATCTATGGCTACACCTTC. This chain links TRBV7-2 with TRBJ1-2, with 9 bases fitting TRBD1. The trim removed 3 bases at V and 4 bases at J, leaving 6 bases unmatched. The length of the CDR3 is 15 residues. Germline CDR1 is SGHTA and CDR2 is FQGNSA.